This TCR beta chain was observed in a study of blood T cells in healthy people across ages. It was with a sample-barcoded 5' primer and a J-beta primer mix that a second PCR of about 7 to 12 cycles was run. TCRdb fed the 5' RACE reads into MiXCR, producing one record per CDR3 protein. The table has about 640,000 distinct CDR3 sequences, roughly 31% seen once. This clonotype occurred many times. V dropped 2 bases and J dropped 8 bases, with 25 bases sitting between them. This CDR3 comprises 18 residues. Germline CDR1 and CDR2: LGHDT and YNNKEL (reference sequence). The gene calls are TRBV3-1 and TRBJ2-1; possibly TRBD1 for D (6 bases). Sequencing was performed on blood. The sequence came from an elderly woman in good health. CDR3 loop: CASSQLRTGQTKGYEQFF. As DNA, the CDR3 is TGTGCCAGCAGCCAACTCCGGACGGGACAAACTAAGGGGTATGAGCAGTTCTTC.